The rows below give T cell receptor beta chains drawn from one sample of a study of T-cell reconstitution after alpha-beta-depleted transplantation in children. TCRdb re-called the PCR reads with MiXCR, one entry per CDR3 protein. The repertoire holds about 580,000 distinct CDR3 sequences, with roughly 23% as singletons. Sequencing used PBMCs, mostly from graft donor cells, obtained 360 days after TCRalphabeta/CD19-depleted stem cell transplant. These receptors came from a boy under two years old who had a stem cell transplant for acute myeloid leukemia, so the T cells may come from the graft donor. The conserved cysteine and the conserved F or W are not part of the CDR3 here.

CDR3aa	len	j_gene	v_gene
ASSHRGAIQY	10	TRBJ2-4	TRBV14
ATSRDHTGGDYGYT	14	TRBJ1-2	TRBV15
ASSSSGTGRTPQH	13	TRBJ1-5	TRBV12-3/TRBV12-4
ASKRYTEAF	9	TRBJ1-1	TRBV6-2/TRBV6-3
ASSLNPYNEQF	11	TRBJ2-1	TRBV7-2
ASSLVASGGAKTQY	14	TRBJ2-5	TRBV12-3/TRBV12-4
ASSSRGPDTEAF	12	TRBJ1-1	TRBV12-3/TRBV12-4
ASSHRKRGAGKKWGSPLH	18	TRBJ1-6	TRBV23-1
ASSLGVLGLGNTEAF	15	TRBJ1-1	TRBV7-6
AISEGGAGELF	11	TRBJ2-2	TRBV10-3
ASSLRGEGQETQY	13	TRBJ2-5	TRBV7-9
ASSVWDIQETQY	12	TRBJ2-5	TRBV7-9
ASSPGLPVSYEQY	13	TRBJ2-7	TRBV4-3
ATSDLPLAGDLSYNEQF	17	TRBJ2-1	TRBV24-1
ASSIVWDPEDTQY	13	TRBJ2-3	TRBV28
ASSLVLRGEQY	11	TRBJ2-7	TRBV11-3